This T cell receptor (beta chain) was profiled in a study of T cell responses to AZD1222 COVID-19 vaccine (dated by TCRdb to 2020 to 2023). Regarding the complete study: A total of 230 to 250 trial participants underwent TCR sequencing, of whom nearly 210 received two doses of AZD1222 and roughly 25 received two doses of the MenACWY control vaccine. Enrollment into the trials was organized by age into subgroups of 18-55, 56-69 and 70-plus years, and those subgroups contained roughly 160, 29 and 62 TCR-sequenced participants, respectively.

For this clone: Its binding antigen is unknown. Base qualities are not recorded, but no much larger clone differs from it by a single base.

General findings and caveats noted by the study authors: Reportedly, close to half of the unique spike-specific TCRs recognized epitopes lying outside the regions that are mutated in the B.1.351 and B.1.1.7 variants. Only six AZD1222 recipients were SARS-CoV-2 seropositive at baseline, limiting conclusions about previously exposed vaccinees. The whole spike protein was spanned by vaccine-associated CD4 TCRs, and dominant responses were seen in regions 160-218 and 743-854. Participants were mostly white British, with more females than males. The authors suggested clonal diversity may have been underestimated. No day 14 peak-response samples were available, so repertoires were characterized only after the peak T cell response. In the small 56-69-year group, the increase in depth fell short of significance, most likely because of low power. After two AZD1222 doses, both the breadth and the depth of spike-specific TCRs were significantly higher than at day 0 and than in MenACWY recipients.

This specimen's time point label, interpreted: about 28 days (+/-7) after the second vaccine dose. AZD1222 recipients given second doses at about 4 weeks or at about 12 weeks were pooled, since spike-specific TCR depth and breadth were not found to differ between the two schedules. Vaccinee samples were obtained from the UK trials COV001 and COV002, which included a single-blind randomized controlled phase 2/3 trial of AZD1222 (ChAdOx1 nCoV-19) in healthy adults. For TCRbeta chain sequencing, PBMC samples were collected from trial participants at day 0 and at day 28 after the second dose. The CDR3 regions of human TCRbeta chains were analyzed by immunosequencing. The published analysis was carried out like this. Repertoire TCRs were matched against a reference library of SARS-CoV-2-specific TCRs generated with the MIRA antigen-specificity platform. Breadth meant the fraction of unique TCRs that were SARS-CoV-2-associated, whereas depth meant the fraction of total T cells that were SARS-CoV-2-associated. Using the MIRA data, every spike-specific TCR was mapped to the spike region that the TCR reacted to and assigned to either a CD4 or a CD8 class. Log10-transformed breadth and depth values were compared by one-way ANOVA with Sidak's multiple comparisons tests. Here the immuneACCESS table is served through TCRdb, limited to in-frame sequences with V and J called. Missing clones are a known gap in these copies; in checked studies unresolved V genes cover under half, and the rest lacks a known reason. The V and J calls and clone size are taken from that table; D and trimming were inferred from the DNA. The sample records 15,000 to 20,000 clones, just under 90% of which are singletons. Jointly, the top ten make up 7.5% to 9% of the sample.

V is pared back by 3 bases and J by 7 bases, with 12 bases lying between the germline termini. The CDR3 spans 13 residues, from the cysteine through the phenylalanine. Only the CDR3 DNA is retained, 39 bases long and in frame from the first base. CDR1 and CDR2 are read off the germline V gene (reference sequence) as LGHDT and YNNKEL. This clonotype was obtained from an adult who received the AZD1222 COVID-19 vaccine. The receptor chain draws on TRBV3-1 (or the pseudogene TRBV3-2) and TRBJ2-5; TRBD1 might be the D gene, on 5 matching bases. The sample was peripheral blood, taken 28 days after the second AZD1222 dose. This receptor carries the CDR3 CASSQLGRGTQYF. The DNA sequence is given as TGTGCCAGCAGCCAGCTAGGTAGGGGGACCCAGTACTTC.